These T cell receptor beta chains were read from a single sample in a study of blood T cell repertoires in COVID-19. Data came from immunoSEQ multiplex PCR; TCRdb stores just in-frame clones and leaves some out. The sample holds a few hundred thousand clones, approximately 84% seen once. Sequencing was performed on PBMCs or T cells enriched from blood (not recorded which). Every receptor here comes from a middle-aged man who had recovered from COVID-19. CDR3s include the opening cysteine and the closing phenylalanine or tryptophan. The D gene is left open where the match is weak. Expanded clones are given a class, and other clones once, few, many or no size at all.

J | D | V | size | DNA | CDR3
TRBJ2-5 | . | TRBV10-1 | . | TGCGCCAGCAGTGCCGGTCAAGAGACCCAGTACTTC | CASSAGQETQYF
TRBJ2-3 | . | TRBV10-1 | . | TGCGCCAGCAGCAACAGGGCGGAAGATACGCAGTATTTT | CASSNRAEDTQYF
TRBJ1-1 | . | TRBV29-1 | . | TGCAGCGGTAGGGGATTGACTGAAGCTTTCTTT | CSGRGLTEAFF
TRBJ1-5 | TRBD1 | TRBV9 | . | TGTGCCAGCAGCGTAGGACAGGGGAGGGATCAGCCCCAGCATTTT | CASSVGQGRDQPQHF
TRBJ2-2 | . | TRBV29-1 | once | TGCAGCGTAAGACTAGGGGCCGGGGAGCTGTTTTTT | CSVRLGAGELFF
TRBJ2-7 | TRBD2 | TRBV27 | . | TGTGCCAGCAGTTTATCCCGGGAGGAGGTCGAGCAGTACTTC | CASSLSREEVEQYF
TRBJ2-7 | . | TRBV6-1 | . | TGTGCCAGCAGTGAATTCCAGGGGAATTCCGAGCAGTACTTC | CASSEFQGNSEQYF
TRBJ2-2 | . | TRBV2 | . | TGTGCCAGCAGGGCCCGGGGACCAGGGGCTAGTATCTCGGTTACCGGGGAGCTGTTTTTT | CASRARGPGASISVTGELFF
TRBJ2-7 | . | TRBV3-1/TRBV3-2 | . | TGTGCCAGCAGCCGTAGTGGGGCAGGGAGTCAGGGGGAGCAGTACTTC | CASSRSGAGSQGEQYF
TRBJ2-2 | . | TRBV7-3 | . | TGTGCCAGCAGCCCCGGGACACCGAACACCGGGGAGCTGTTTTTT | CASSPGTPNTGELFF
TRBJ2-1 | TRBD2 | TRBV11-1 | . | TGTGCCAGCAGCTTTCCTAGCGGGGCCTACAATGAGCAGTTCTTC | CASSFPSGAYNEQFF
TRBJ2-1 | . | TRBV6-5 | . | TGTGCCAGCAGCCTGACTTCTAGCTCCTACAATGAGCAGTTCTTC | CASSLTSSSYNEQFF
TRBJ1-5 | . | TRBV7-9 | . | TGTGCCAGCAGCTTAGGGCGGGAGCCCCAGCATTTT | CASSLGREPQHF
TRBJ1-2 | TRBD1 | TRBV18 | . | TGTGCCAGCTCACGGGACAGTTCTAACTATGGCTACACCTTC | CASSRDSSNYGYTF
TRBJ2-6 | . | TRBV2 | . | TGTGCCAGCAGTCGCGGTGGGTCTGGGGCCAACGTCCTGACTTTC | CASSRGGSGANVLTF
TRBJ1-1 | . | TRBV5-4 | few | TGTGCCAGCAGCCCCGGAGTGGAAAGAGGGTTTACTGAAGCTTTCTTT | CASSPGVERGFTEAFF